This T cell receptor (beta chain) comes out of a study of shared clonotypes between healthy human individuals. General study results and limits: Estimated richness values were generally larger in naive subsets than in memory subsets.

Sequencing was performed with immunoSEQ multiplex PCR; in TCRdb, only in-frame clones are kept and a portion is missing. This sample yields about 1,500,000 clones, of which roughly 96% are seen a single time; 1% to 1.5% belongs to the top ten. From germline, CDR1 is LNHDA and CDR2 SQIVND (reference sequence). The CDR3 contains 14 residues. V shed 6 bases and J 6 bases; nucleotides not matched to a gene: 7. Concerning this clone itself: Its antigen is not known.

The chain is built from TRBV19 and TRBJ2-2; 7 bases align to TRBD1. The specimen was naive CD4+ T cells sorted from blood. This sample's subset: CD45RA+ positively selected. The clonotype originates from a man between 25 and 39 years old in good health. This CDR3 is CASSLQGFSGELFF. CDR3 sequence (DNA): TGTGCCAGTAGCCTACAGGGGTTCTCCGGGGAGCTGTTTTTT.